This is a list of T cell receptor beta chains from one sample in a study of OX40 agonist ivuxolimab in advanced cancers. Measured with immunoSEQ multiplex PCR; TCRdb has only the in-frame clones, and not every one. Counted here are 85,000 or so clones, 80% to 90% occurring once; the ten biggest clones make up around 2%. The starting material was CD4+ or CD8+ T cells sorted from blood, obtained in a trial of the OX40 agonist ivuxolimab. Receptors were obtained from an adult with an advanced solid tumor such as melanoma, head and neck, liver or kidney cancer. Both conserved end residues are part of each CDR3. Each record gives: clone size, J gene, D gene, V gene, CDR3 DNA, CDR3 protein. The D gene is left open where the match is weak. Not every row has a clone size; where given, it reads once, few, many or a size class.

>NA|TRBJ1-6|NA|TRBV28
TGTGCCAGCAGCCCCCCAGGACGGGGGAAGGCGTCACCCCTCCACTTT
CASSPPGRGKASPLHF
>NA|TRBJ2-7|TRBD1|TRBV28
TGTGCCAGCAGCCTACCGGGACAGGGCTACGAGCAGTACTTC
CASSLPGQGYEQYF
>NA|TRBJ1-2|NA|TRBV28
TGTGCCAGCAGTTATAGAGGCGGCTACACCTTC
CASSYRGGYTF
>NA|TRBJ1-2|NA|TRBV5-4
TGTGCCAGCAGTGACCGGGGGCGAAGCTATGGCTACACCTTC
CASSDRGRSYGYTF
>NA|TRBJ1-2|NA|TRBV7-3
TGTGCCAGCAGCTTAGGACAGAACTATGGCTACACCTTC
CASSLGQNYGYTF
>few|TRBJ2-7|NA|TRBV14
TGTGCCAGCAGCCAAGATAAGTGGGGCGAGCAGTACTTC
CASSQDKWGEQYF
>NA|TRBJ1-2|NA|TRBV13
TGTGCCAGCAGCCGGGCGGGGAGGGGGGACTATGGCTACACCTTC
CASSRAGRGDYGYTF
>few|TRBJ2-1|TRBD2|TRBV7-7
TGTGCCAGCAGCCTCGGGACTAGCGGCCCCAGGGATGAGCAGTTCTTC
CASSLGTSGPRDEQFF
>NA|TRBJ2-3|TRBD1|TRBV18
TGTGCCAGCTCACGGGACAGGGGAACAGATACGCAGTATTTT
CASSRDRGTDTQYF
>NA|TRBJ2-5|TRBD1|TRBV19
TGTGCCAGTACAATGACAGGGGGAAGCGAGACCCAGTACTTC
CASTMTGGSETQYF